This T cell receptor (beta chain) was recovered during a study of blood T cells in healthy people across ages. With respect to this clonotype: Its matching antigen is unknown.

Next came a second PCR, run for about 7 to 12 cycles, which used a sample-barcoded 5' primer along with a J-beta primer mix. TCRdb analysed the 5' RACE reads with MiXCR anew, one entry per CDR3 protein. The sample carries 700,000 to 1,000,000 distinct CDR3 sequences, 40% to 50% recorded once. Study conclusions and caveats: In long-lived donors, naive CD4+ cell counts and diversity exceeded those of aged donors. Unsorted PBMCs prevented conclusive naive versus antigen-experienced comparison.

Every participating donor contributed about 10 milliliters of peripheral blood through a draw. Germline-derived CDR1 and CDR2 are LGHNA and YSLEER. This CDR3 spans 17 amino acids. This sequence was found in a man between 60 and 70 years old in good health. Sequences were obtained from blood. The chain recombines TRBV4-3 with TRBJ2-5; 8 bases fit TRBD1. The closer fit of TRBJ2-7 to the DNA end suggests the J call may be wrong. In DNA form, the CDR3 reads TGCGCCAGCAGCCAAGAGCCCTGGACAGGGCCCCCCTACGAGCAGTACTTC. It encodes CASSQEPWTGPPYEQYF.